A single sample is the source of the 20 T cell receptor beta chains below, sequenced in a study of ipilimumab plus nivolumab after autologous stem cell transplantation. Assay: immunoSEQ multiplex PCR; the TCRdb copy retains only in-frame clones and omits some. The table shows 4,000 to 6,000 clones, with about two thirds occurring only once. This specimen consisted of PBMCs, obtained in a trial of ipilimumab plus nivolumab as post-transplant consolidation. The receptors originated from a male donor with multiple myeloma.

Only a few counts were recorded for this clone. A much bigger clone sits one base away, suggesting this may be a read error. The same CDR3 arises from other DNA sequences in this sample as well. The chain recombines TRBV11-1 with TRBJ1-5; unclear D gene. CDR1 and CDR2 from the germline V gene are SGHAT and FQDESV (reference sequence). Trimming cost V 1 base and J 3 bases, with 4 bases left between them. There are 13 residues in the CDR3. The CDR3 loop is CASSLGPNQPQHF. CDR3 DNA: TGTGCCAGCAGCTTAGGCCCCAATCAGCCCCAGCATTTT.

This clone was detected only a few times. This sequence joins TRBV11-2 and TRBJ2-7; 10 bases align to TRBD1. Looked up from germline, CDR1 is SGHAT and CDR2 is FQNNGV. The CDR3 contains 14 residues. The ends lost 5 bases at V and 5 bases at J; junction bases unmatched: 6. CDR3 region: CASSPWTGGHEQYF. The CDR3 DNA reads as TGTGCCAGCAGCCCATGGACAGGGGGGCACGAGCAGTACTTC.

The rearrangement links TRBV7-3 to TRBJ2-3; D gene ambiguous. Germline CDR1 SGHTA, CDR2 FQGTGA. The germline V and J ends were trimmed by 2 bases and 2 bases, with 8 bases remaining between them. CDR3 size: 14 residues. CDR3 residues: CASSLGPFTDTQYF. The CDR3 DNA follows: TGTGCCAGCAGCTTAGGCCCCTTCACAGATACGCAGTATTTT. Combining the CDR3 with reference TRBV7-3 and TRBJ2-3 gives the whole variable domain GAGVSQTPSNKVTEKGKYVELRCDPISGHTALYWYRQSLGQGPEFLIYFQGTGAADDSGLPNDRFFAVRPEGSVSTLKIQRTERGDSAVYLCASSLGPFTDTQYFGPGTRLTVL.

This clone was detected a few times. J is TRBJ1-4 and V is TRBV4-2, with 7 positions matching TRBD1. V shed 0 bases, J shed 6 bases, and the junction held 4 bases outside the gene matches. The V gene's germline CDR1 is LGHNA and CDR2 YNFKEQ. The CDR3 runs 15 residues. CDR3 bases: TGTGCCAGCAGCCAAGACCGGGACAGATATGAAAAACTGTTTTTT. Translated: CASSQDRDRYEKLFF.

The gene calls are TRBV7-3 and TRBJ1-2; 8 bases are a match to TRBD1. Trimming at V came to 1 base and at J to 6 bases, leaving 4 bases not matched to a gene. Per germline, CDR1 SGHTA and CDR2 FQGTGA. CDR3 length equals 14 residues. The CDR3 DNA is TGTGCCAGCAGCTTAAATAACAGGGGGGATGGCTACACCTTC. This translates into CASSLNNRGDGYTF.

This clone was found once. The chain is built from TRBV19 and TRBJ2-6; either TRBD1 or TRBD2 may fit D (5 bases each). V dropped 5 bases and J dropped 2 bases, with 7 bases sitting between them. CDR1 LNHDA and CDR2 SQIVND come from the germline V gene (reference sequence). The CDR3 extends over 14 amino acids. CDR3 region: CASSVGAGANVLTF. In DNA form, the CDR3 reads TGTGCCAGTAGTGTGGGGGCTGGGGCCAACGTCCTGACTTTC.

The chain combines TRBV4-2 with TRBJ2-3; D unclear. V was clipped by 0 bases and J by 6 bases, with 10 bases between them. The CDR3 runs 14 residues. The germline gives CDR1 LGHNA, CDR2 YNFKEQ. In nucleotides, the CDR3 is TGTGCCAGCAGCCAAGAGGCGGTGGTGGATACGCAGTATTTT. It is translated as CASSQEAVVDTQYF.

The gene calls are TRBV7-8 and TRBJ2-7; TRBD1 matches 10 bases. Looked up from germline, CDR1 is SGHVS and CDR2 is FQNEAQ. The ends lost 5 bases at V and 2 bases at J; junction bases unmatched: 6. The CDR3 is made up of 15 amino acids. This CDR3 reads CASSGTGTGAYEQYF. DNA of the CDR3: TGTGCCAGCAGCGGCACCGGGACAGGGGCCTACGAGCAGTACTTC.

This clone has a handful of counts. A single base is all that separates this from a far larger clone, so a read error is likely. Other DNA sequences in this specimen translate into the identical CDR3. V usage is TRBV7-5 and J usage is TRBJ1-5. TRBV7-5 is a pseudogene. The CDR3 sequence is 13 residues long. The CDR3 DNA sequence: TGTGCCAGCAGCTTAGGCCCCAATCAGCCCCAGCATTTT. It is translated as CASSLGPNQPQHF.

In its sample, this clone was seen a few times. The V gene is TRBV11-2, the J gene TRBJ1-6; D remains unclear. The germline gives CDR1 SGHAT, CDR2 FQNNGV. The germline V and J ends were trimmed by 1 base and 10 bases, with 11 bases remaining between them. The length of the CDR3 is 14 residues. CDR3: CASSLVRGGSPLHF. CDR3 nucleotide sequence: TGTGCCAGCAGCTTAGTTCGGGGTGGCTCACCCCTCCACTTT.

The rearrangement uses TRBV15 and TRBJ2-4; D could derive from TRBD1 or TRBD2 (5 bases each). The germline V gene has CDR1 LNHNV and CDR2 YYDKDF (reference sequence). The CDR3 length is 14 residues. Between the trimmed V and J ends, which lost 3 bases and 6 bases, there was a span of 12 bases. The CDR3 sequence is CATSRGRESNIQYF. The DNA of the CDR3 is TGTGCCACCAGCAGGGGACGGGAATCAAACATTCAGTACTTC. The variable domain in full, with the rest retrieved from reference TRBV15 and TRBJ2-4, is DAMVIQNPRYQVTQFGKPVTLSCSQTLNHNVMYWYQQKSSQAPKLLFHYYDKDFNNEADTPDNFQSRRPNTSFCFLDIRSPGLGDTAMYLCATSRGRESNIQYFGAGTRLSVL.

The chain has TRBV11-2 and TRBJ2-1; D ambiguous. CDR1 is SGHAT and CDR2 is FQNNGV in the germline V gene. The CDR3 runs to 15 residues. Trimming shortened V by 3 bases and J by 6 bases, and 15 bases separated the two germline ends. CDR3 region: CASSFGSGISNEQFF. CDR3 DNA: TGTGCCAGCAGCTTTGGGTCTGGGATCAGCAATGAGCAGTTCTTC.

The V call is TRBV5-1, the J call TRBJ2-5; no firm D call. Germline CDR1 SGHRS, CDR2 YFSETQ. Trimming took off 3 bases at V and 1 base at J, with 10 bases between the two ends. The CDR3 has 14 residues. CDR3: CASSYTTRQETQYF. The CDR3 DNA reads as TGCGCCAGCAGCTATACCACCCGCCAAGAGACCCAGTACTTC.

V usage is TRBV9 and J usage is TRBJ1-1; no firm D call. CDR1 is SGDLS and CDR2 is YYNGEE in the germline V gene. The V end lost 3 bases, the J end lost 1 base, and 4 bases lay between the germline ends. This CDR3 has 12 amino acids. DNA for the CDR3: TGTGCCAGCAGCGAAAGGAACACTGAAGCTTTCTTT. It yields the protein CASSERNTEAFF.

The CDR3 region has the DNA TGCAGCGTTCCTCCGACAGGATATAACACTGAAGCTTTCTTT. Its protein product is CSVPPTGYNTEAFF. This chain connects TRBV29-1 to TRBJ1-1, with D maybe TRBD1 (6 bases). V lost 5 bases and J lost 2, with 15 bases in between. CDR1 SQVTM and CDR2 ANQGSEA come from the germline V gene. The CDR3 length is 14 residues.

The rearrangement links TRBV7-9 to TRBJ1-2, with D unresolved. Germline CDR1 is SEHNR and CDR2 is FQNEAQ (reference sequence). The CDR3 extends over 15 amino acids. Trimming cost V 2 bases and J 7 bases, with 17 bases left between them. In DNA, the CDR3 is TGTGCCAGCAGCTTAAATCTGAGGAGGGAGGGTGGCTACACCTTC. Translation gives CASSLNLRREGGYTF. Supplemented by reference TRBV7-9 and TRBJ1-2, the full variable domain reads DTGVSQNPRHKITKRGQNVTFRCDPISEHNRLYWYRQTLGQGPEFLTYFQNEAQLEKSRLLSDRFSAERPKGSFSTLEIQRTEQGDSAMYLCASSLNLRREGGYTFGSGTRLTVV.

The chain combines TRBV28 with TRBJ1-1, with D possibly being TRBD1 (6 bases). This CDR3 is built from 17 residues. Trimming cost V 2 bases and J 3 bases, with 19 bases left between them. CDR1 and CDR2 from the germline V gene are MDHEN and SYDVKM. The CDR3 protein is CASSLRIGARGYTEAFF. As DNA, the CDR3 is TGTGCCAGCAGTTTAAGGATCGGGGCAAGGGGGTACACTGAAGCTTTCTTT.

The chain has TRBV5-1 and TRBJ2-4; D is possibly TRBD2 (5 bases). CDR1 and CDR2 (germline): SGHRS, YFSETQ. V was cut by 0 bases and J by 0 bases, with 16 bases left in between. The CDR3 spans 18 residues. For the CDR3, the DNA is TGCGCCAGCAGCTTGGGGGGAGCCCCCGGTGTAGCCAAAAACATTCAGTACTTC. Protein product: CASSLGGAPGVAKNIQYF.

This clone showed up just a few times. V is TRBV7-3 and J is TRBJ2-5; D not certain. This CDR3 is 13 amino acids long. V gave up 5 bases and J gave up 7 bases, with 14 bases separating them. Germline values: CDR1 SGHTA, CDR2 FQGTGA. The CDR3 nucleotides read TGTGCCAGCAGCGAGACTTCTATGGGGACCCAGTACTTC. Residues: CASSETSMGTQYF.

The V gene is TRBV28, the J gene TRBJ2-3, with D tentatively TRBD2 (6 bases). The germline gives CDR1 MDHEN, CDR2 SYDVKM. CDR3 length: 15 amino acids. Trimming removed 6 bases at V and 4 bases at J, with 17 bases between. The CDR3 DNA reads TGTGCCAGCAGCCCACCTGGGGGAGGTTCAGATACGCAGTATTTT. Residues: CASSPPGGGSDTQYF.